Below, 22 T cell receptor beta chains from the same sample are listed, as sequenced in a study of blood T cells in healthy people across ages. Alongside a J-beta primer mix, a sample-barcoded 5' primer served in a second PCR lasting 7 to 11 cycles. TCRdb called the 5' RACE reads again in MiXCR, with one record for every CDR3 protein. Here the sample spans roughly 700,000 distinct CDR3 sequences, 49% being singletons. The source material was blood. The receptors originated from a woman aged 60-75 years in good health.

CDR3 bases: TGTGCCAGCAGCCGTATGGGCAATCAGCCCCAGCATTTT. It codes for CASSRMGNQPQHF. The chain combines TRBV3-1 with TRBJ1-5; D remains unclear. CDR3 size: 13 residues. The germline V gene encodes CDR1 LGHDT and CDR2 YNNKEL (reference sequence). Trimming took off 4 bases at V and 2 bases at J, with 6 bases between the two ends.

The chain links TRBV5-6 to TRBJ2-3; possibly TRBD1 for D (6 bases). V lost 6 bases and J lost 1, with 18 bases in between. The CDR3 sequence is 16 residues long. Germline lookup yields CDR1 SGHDT and CDR2 YYEEEE. This CDR3 reads CASTQLDSLGTDTQYF. The CDR3 coding sequence is TGTGCCAGCACCCAGCTGGACAGTCTCGGCACAGATACGCAGTATTTT.

The J gene is TRBJ2-7, the V gene TRBV6-2 or TRBV6-3; TRBD2 matches 7 bases. Germline V gene sequence: CDR1 MNHEY, CDR2 SVGEGT. The junction had 14 bases not matched to a gene; V was cut back by 6 bases and J by 0 bases. The CDR3 runs to 17 residues. For the CDR3, the DNA is TGTGCCAGCAGGGGCGTTGGCGGGAGTTTACTCTCCTACGAGCAGTACTTC. Translated, it gives CASRGVGGSLLSYEQYF.

V gene TRBV11-3 combines with J gene TRBJ1-1; tentative D call: TRBD1 (5 bases). V was clipped by 5 bases and J by 3 bases, with 19 bases between them. Germline V gene lookup returns CDR1 SGHNT and CDR2 YENEEA. The CDR3 totals 16 residues. For the CDR3, the DNA is TGTGCCAGCAGCGCCTCGGTTGGGGGAGGGGACACTGAAGCTTTCTTT. The encoded protein is CASSASVGGGDTEAFF.

This chain joins TRBV5-1 and TRBJ2-5; 8 nucleotides line up with TRBD1. CDR1 and CDR2 from the germline V gene are SGHRS and YFSETQ. Trimming cost V 3 bases and J 6 bases; bases outside gene matches: 7. The CDR3 is made up of 14 amino acids. The CDR3 sequence is CASSSDRVSKTQYF. CDR3 DNA sequence: TGCGCCAGCAGCTCGGACAGGGTCTCGAAGACCCAGTACTTC.

The chain links TRBV15 to TRBJ1-6, with D unresolved. Per germline, CDR1 LNHNV and CDR2 YYDKDF (reference sequence). V gave up 0 bases and J gave up 6 bases, with 9 bases separating them. The CDR3 covers 15 residues. In DNA, the CDR3 is TGTGCCACCAGCAGAGATATAACAGCTAATTCACCCCTCCACTTT. Its protein product is CATSRDITANSPLHF.

The table lists this clonotype with a few counts. The chain couples TRBV6-1 to TRBJ2-7; 8 bases are a match to TRBD2. The germline V gene encodes CDR1 MNHNS and CDR2 SASEGT. This CDR3 contains 15 residues. V was clipped by 2 bases and J by 2 bases; unmatched bases: 5. The CDR3 spells CASSEPSGGTYEQYF. The CDR3 DNA reads as TGTGCCAGCAGTGAACCCAGCGGGGGAACCTACGAGCAGTACTTC.

In regard to this clonotype: A single base separates this from a much larger clone, so it may be a read error. The genes are TRBV7-9 and TRBJ2-5; weak D call: TRBD1 (6 bases). There are 15 residues in the CDR3. CDR1 is SEHNR, CDR2 FQNEAQ, per germline (reference sequence). Trimming took 5 bases from V and 3 from J, leaving 16 bases between them. CDR3 bases: TGTGCCAGCAGCAATTGGACAGCGTCTGAAGAGACCCAGTACTTC. It specifies CASSNWTASEETQYF.

This clonotype turned up a few times. V is TRBV20-1 and J is TRBJ2-1; 10 nucleotides agree with TRBD1. The CDR3 extends over 19 amino acids. After removal of 0 bases from V and 0 bases from J, the junction contained 11 bases not matched to a gene. Looked up from germline, CDR1 is DFQATT and CDR2 is SNEGSKA (reference sequence). The CDR3 loop is CSARDRQGAFHSSYNEQFF. The CDR3 nucleotides read TGCAGTGCTAGAGATAGACAGGGGGCTTTTCACAGCTCCTACAATGAGCAGTTCTTC.

This clonotype was seen only a few times. The gene calls are TRBV28 and TRBJ1-2; D is ambiguous. The germline V gene encodes CDR1 MDHEN and CDR2 SYDVKM. Trimming cost V 4 bases and J 1 base, with 7 bases left between them. This CDR3 spans 13 amino acids. The CDR3 reads CASSYRVNYGYTF. In DNA form, the CDR3 reads TGTGCCAGCAGTTATAGGGTTAACTATGGCTACACCTTC.

The chain combines TRBV27 with TRBJ2-7, with 14 bases matching TRBD2. V shed 2 bases, J shed 4 bases, and the junction held 7 bases outside the gene matches. Per the germline V gene, CDR1 is MNHEY and CDR2 is SMNVEV (reference sequence). The CDR3 totals 17 residues. DNA of the CDR3: TGTGCCAGCAGTTTACGGGGGACTAGCGGGAGACGGTACGAGCAGTACTTC. Translated: CASSLRGTSGRRYEQYF.

The rearrangement joins TRBV9 to TRBJ2-7; 10 bases are shared with TRBD2. J lost 3 bases, V lost 0 bases, and 6 bases had no gene match. CDR1 and CDR2 from the germline V gene are SGDLS and YYNGEE. The CDR3 extends over 16 amino acids. The CDR3 nucleotides read TGTGCCAGCAGCGTAGGCCCTAGCGGGAGAGTCTACGAGCAGTACTTC. It encodes CASSVGPSGRVYEQYF.

The V and J genes are TRBV20-1 and TRBJ2-1; tentative D call: TRBD2 (7 bases). With the DNA end fitting TRBJ2-7 better, the J assignment may be wrong. The CDR3 length is 14 residues. Germline V lookup: CDR1 DFQATT, CDR2 SNEGSKA (reference sequence). CDR3 nucleotide sequence: TGCAGTGGAGGGGGAGGGCCCCTCTACAATGAGCAGTACTTC. It encodes CSGGGGPLYNEQYF.

On this clonotype itself: Given a much more abundant clone one base away, this may be a read error. V usage is TRBV29-1 and J usage is TRBJ1-2; D uncertain. The CDR3 is 11 residues long. Germline assignment: CDR1 SQVTM and CDR2 ANQGSEA. The CDR3 region has the DNA TGCAACGTGGGCGGTCAAGATGGCTACACCTTC. This gives the protein CNVGGQDGYTF.

This chain links TRBV7-9 with TRBJ2-4; the match to TRBD1 covers 9 bases. V lost 6 bases, J lost 13 bases, and 7 bases stayed unmatched. This CDR3 has 12 amino acids. Germline V lookup: CDR1 SEHNR, CDR2 FQNEAQ (reference sequence). CDR3 in DNA: TGTGCCAGCAGTTCAACAGGGGGCTCGCAGTACTTC. It encodes CASSSTGGSQYF.

This clonotype has a handful of counts. This sequence joins TRBV7-9 and TRBJ2-7; 12 nucleotides agree with TRBD2. After removal of 1 base from V and 1 base from J, the junction contained 2 bases not matched to a gene. CDR1 and CDR2 from the germline V gene are SEHNR and FQNEAQ (reference sequence). The CDR3 totals 16 residues. The chain's CDR3 is CASSLVTSGSSYEQYF. The CDR3 coding sequence is TGTGCCAGCAGCTTAGTGACTAGCGGGAGTTCCTACGAGCAGTACTTC.

CDR3 coding DNA: TGTGCCAGCAGCTTAATGGCCAGCGGGGACGCCTACGAGCAGTACTTC. This codes for CASSLMASGDAYEQYF. The chain couples TRBV7-2 to TRBJ2-7; TRBD2 matches at 7 bases. Germline CDR1 reads SGHTA; CDR2 reads FQGNSA. This CDR3 comprises 16 residues. J gave up 2 bases and V 2 bases, and 9 bases lay outside the gene matches.

There are a few counts of this clonotype. A much larger clone is a single base away; this may be a read error. The rearrangement links TRBV6-5 to TRBJ2-5; 8 bases match TRBD2. The length of the CDR3 is 13 residues. Trimming at V came to 6 bases and at J to 3 bases, leaving 3 bases not matched to a gene. Germline CDR1 reads MNHEY; CDR2 reads SVGAGI. DNA of the CDR3: TGTGCCAGCAGGACTAGCGAGGAAGAGACCCAGTACTTC. Protein: CASRTSEEETQYF.

This clonotype appeared a few times. The chain has TRBV20-1 and TRBJ2-5; D unresolved. The V end lost 3 bases, the J end lost 5 bases, and 13 bases lay between the germline ends. CDR3 length: 13 amino acids. Germline V gene sequence: CDR1 DFQATT, CDR2 SNEGSKA (reference sequence). The CDR3 region has the DNA TGCAGTGCTAGCTGGGTTCCCGGCGAGACCCAGTACTTC. Encoded protein: CSASWVPGETQYF.

The rearrangement joins TRBV3-1 to TRBJ2-7; 14 bases fit TRBD2. Looked up from germline, CDR1 is LGHDT and CDR2 is YNNKEL (reference sequence). Losses at the gene ends were 4 bases for V and 6 bases for J; bases not matched to a gene: 2. The CDR3 sequence is 14 residues long. The CDR3 loop reads CASSPTSGRGEQYF. The DNA for the CDR3 is TGTGCCAGCAGCCCGACTAGCGGGAGGGGCGAGCAGTACTTC.

The chain has TRBV27 and TRBJ2-7, with D unresolved. The J call may be mistaken, given a closer DNA end match to TRBJ2-5. This CDR3 has 14 residues. In germline, CDR1 is MNHEY, CDR2 SMNVEV (reference sequence). As DNA, the CDR3 is TGTGCCAGCAGTTTGCGTGGGCGAAGAGAGACCCAGTACTTC. It translates to CASSLRGRRETQYF.

V gene TRBV14 combines with J gene TRBJ2-5, with D possibly being TRBD1 (5 bases). V lost 4 bases, J lost 4 bases, and 13 bases lay in between. The CDR3 runs to 14 residues. The germline gives CDR1 SGHDN, CDR2 FVKESK. The CDR3: CASSRLNQGETQYF. In DNA form, the CDR3 reads TGTGCCAGCAGCCGACTGAACCAGGGAGAGACCCAGTACTTC.